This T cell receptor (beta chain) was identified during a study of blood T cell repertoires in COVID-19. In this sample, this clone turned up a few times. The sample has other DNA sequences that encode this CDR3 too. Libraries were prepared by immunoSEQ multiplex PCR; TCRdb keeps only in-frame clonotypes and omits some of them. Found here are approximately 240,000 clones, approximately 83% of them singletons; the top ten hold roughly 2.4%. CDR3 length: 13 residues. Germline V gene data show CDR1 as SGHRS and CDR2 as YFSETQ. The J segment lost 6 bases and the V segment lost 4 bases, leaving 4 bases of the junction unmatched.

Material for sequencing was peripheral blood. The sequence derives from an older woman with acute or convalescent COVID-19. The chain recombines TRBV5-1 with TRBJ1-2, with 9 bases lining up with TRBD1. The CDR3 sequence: CASSRDRVDGYTF. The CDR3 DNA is TGCGCCAGCAGCCGGGACAGGGTAGATGGCTACACCTTC.